The clone carrying this T cell receptor beta chain appeared a few times. Its specificity is unknown. This sample is drawn from a study of T-cell memory formation after mild COVID-19. Overall study: Across donors, TCR clusters were largely donor specific.

The CDR3 spans 18 residues. Germline-derived CDR1 and CDR2 are SQVTM and ANQGSEA. Losses at the gene ends were 2 bases for V and 7 bases for J; bases not matched to a gene: 15. Constant-segment primers served in 5'RACE that generated TCR alpha and TCR beta cDNA libraries bearing sample barcodes and UMIs. TCRdb reanalysed the 5' RACE reads using MiXCR and keeps one entry per CDR3 protein. This table holds approximately 570,000 distinct CDR3 sequences, approximately 18% found once. Whole-study findings and limits: Day 15 to 85 contracting clones showed balanced CD4/CD8; later expanders leaned CD4+. A subset of responding clones appeared in pre-infection memory, suggesting cross-reactive memory joined.

Input material: PBMCs or a T cell subset sorted from them (not recorded which). This receptor was obtained from an adult woman who had mild COVID-19 (a few samples of this study predate the infection). Cell type and time point are not known. The chain couples TRBV29-1 to TRBJ2-3, with TRBD2 matching over 13 bases. The CDR3 region has the DNA TGCAGCGTTGAAAGGCGGAATGAAGCGGGACTAGCGGGGCATACGCAGTATTTT. Translating it yields CSVERRNEAGLAGHTQYF.